One and the same sample provided the 5 T cell receptor beta chains below, sequenced in a study of T-cell memory formation after mild COVID-19. TCRdb passed the 5' RACE reads through MiXCR, listing each CDR3 protein once. The table shows hundreds of thousands of distinct CDR3 sequences, with roughly a sixth occurring only once. Sequencing was done on a sample of PBMCs or a T cell subset sorted from them (not recorded which). Every receptor here comes from an adult woman who had mild COVID-19 (a few samples of this study predate the infection). Cell type and time point are not known.

This clonotype appeared many times. V gene TRBV5-1 combines with J gene TRBJ1-1; possibly TRBD1 for D (5 bases). Germline CDR1 and CDR2: SGHRS and YFSETQ. This CDR3 spans 16 amino acids. The ends were cut back, 0 bases at V and 1 base at J, with 13 bases in the middle. For the CDR3, the DNA is TGCGCCAGCAGCTTGGATGTTCGCCAGGGGAACACTGAAGCTTTCTTT. Translation gives CASSLDVRQGNTEAFF.

In DNA, the CDR3 is TGTGCCAGCAGCCTCTCCGGGACGGAGATCTATGGCTACACCTTC. It is translated as CASSLSGTEIYGYTF. This chain links TRBV5-6 with TRBJ1-2, with a tentative D call TRBD1 (5 bases). CDR1 is SGHDT, CDR2 YYEEEE, per germline. Trimming left V 4 bases short and J 4 bases short, with 17 bases between. CDR3 size: 15 residues.

This rearrangement joins TRBV19 to TRBJ2-1; 8 nucleotides match TRBD2. This CDR3 has 13 amino acids. Germline values: CDR1 LNHDA, CDR2 SQIVND (reference sequence). V trimming: 11 bases; J trimming: 8 bases; junction bases outside the gene matches: 11. In nucleotides, the CDR3 is TGTGCCTCTTTGAAGCGGGGGTCCTATGAGCAGTTCTTC. Encoded protein: CASLKRGSYEQFF.

V gene TRBV30 combines with J gene TRBJ2-3, with 9 nucleotides matching TRBD1. The CDR3 consists of 14 residues. Germline V gene data show CDR1 as GTSNPN and CDR2 as SVGIG (reference sequence). The ends lost 1 base at V and 3 bases at J; junction bases unmatched: 2. CDR3: CAWSAGTGTDTQYF. The CDR3 DNA sequence: TGTGCCTGGAGTGCTGGGACAGGGACAGATACGCAGTATTTT. Full variable domain (outside the CDR3, taken from reference TRBV30 and TRBJ2-3): SQTIHQWPATLVQPVGSPLSLECTVEGTSNPNLYWYRQAAGRGLQLLFYSVGIGQISSEVPQNLSASRPQDRQFILSSKKLLLSDSGFYLCAWSAGTGTDTQYFGPGTRLTVL.

The chain employs TRBV3-1 and TRBJ2-3; 14 bases fit TRBD2. Trimming cost V 4 bases and J 5 bases; bases outside gene matches: 5. CDR1 and CDR2 (germline): LGHDT, YNNKEL (reference sequence). The CDR3 totals 16 residues. The CDR3 nucleotides read TGTGCCAGCAGCCGTGGACTAGCGGGAGGAGGAGATACGCAGTATTTT. Protein product: CASSRGLAGGGDTQYF.